The 7 T cell receptor beta chains reported below all come from one sample, sequenced in a study of T cell responses to AZD1222 COVID-19 vaccine. The data were produced by immunoSEQ multiplex PCR, yet TCRdb's version contains in-frame clones alone and is incomplete. The sample comprises about 130,000 clones, 80% to 90% of which are singletons, and more than 4% rests with the top ten. The starting material was peripheral blood, obtained on day 0 of AZD1222 vaccination. The receptors stem from an adult in good health.

The chain has TRBV18 and TRBJ2-3; 12 bases are a match to TRBD2. The junction had 5 bases not matched to a gene; V was cut back by 4 bases and J by 6 bases. There are 15 residues in the CDR3. The germline CDR1 and CDR2 sequences are KGHSH and LQKENI. The CDR3 nucleotides are TGTGCCAGCTCACGACTAGCGGGGGTGAGTGATACGCAGTATTTT. Its translation: CASSRLAGVSDTQYF.

The chain employs TRBV29-1 and TRBJ1-1, with D possibly being TRBD1 (5 bases). Germline V lookup: CDR1 SQVTM, CDR2 ANQGSEA. V was pared by 7 bases and J by 5 bases, with 11 bases between. The CDR3 spans 11 residues. The CDR3 sequence is CSGRGSTEAFF. CDR3 coding DNA: TGCAGCGGGAGGGGTTCTACTGAAGCTTTCTTT. Complete variable domain (other parts from reference TRBV29-1 and TRBJ1-1): SAVISQKPSRDICQRGTSLTIQCQVDSQVTMMFWYRQQPGQSLTLIATANQGSEATYESGFVIDKFPISRPNLTFSTLTVSNMSPEDSSIYLCSGRGSTEAFFGQGTRLTVV.

Here the CDR3 reads CASSNSEGSGELFF. CDR3 nucleotide sequence: TGCGCCAGCAGTAACAGCGAGGGGTCCGGGGAGCTGTTTTTT. This rearrangement joins TRBV4-3 to TRBJ2-2, with D perhaps assigned TRBD1 or TRBD2 (5 bases each). The V end was cut by 6 bases, the J end by 6 bases, with 14 bases between. The CDR3 length is 14 residues. The germline V gene has CDR1 LGHNA and CDR2 YSLEER.

The V and J genes are TRBV7-9 and TRBJ1-2; 7 nucleotides match TRBD1. Losses at the gene ends were 2 bases for V and 4 bases for J; bases not matched to a gene: 7. The CDR3 extends over 15 amino acids. Per germline, CDR1 SEHNR and CDR2 FQNEAQ (reference sequence). CDR3 region: CASSLTGDSGYGYTF. The CDR3 DNA reads TGTGCCAGCAGCTTAACAGGGGATTCGGGCTATGGCTACACCTTC.

This clone has only a few counts. This chain joins TRBV19 and TRBJ2-1; a weak D match, TRBD1 (6 bases). The germline V gene encodes CDR1 LNHDA and CDR2 SQIVND (reference sequence). Trimming left V 5 bases short and J 7 bases short, with 21 bases between. The CDR3 covers 16 residues. In DNA, the CDR3 is TGTGCCAGTAGTGATACAGGGTTGGACATAATTAATGAGCAGTTCTTC. Translating gives CASSDTGLDIINEQFF.

The chain joins TRBV3-1 (or the pseudogene TRBV3-2) to TRBJ1-3; tentative D call: TRBD1 (6 bases). With 2 bases removed from V and 4 bases from J, the gap between germline ends came to 18 bases. The CDR3 covers 17 residues. CDR1 LGHDT and CDR2 YNNKEL come from the germline V gene (reference sequence). This chain's CDR3 is CASSQLGQTGAGNTIYF. Here the CDR3 DNA reads TGTGCCAGCAGCCAACTTGGACAGACAGGAGCGGGAAACACCATATATTTT.

V usage is TRBV3-1 (or the pseudogene TRBV3-2) and J usage is TRBJ1-2; D unresolved. Trimming left V 0 bases short and J 7 bases short, with 12 bases between. The CDR3 spans 14 residues. The germline V gene has CDR1 LGHDT and CDR2 YNNKEL (reference sequence). CDR3 amino acids: CASSQEGTFSGYTF. The CDR3, as DNA: TGTGCCAGCAGCCAAGAGGGAACGTTCAGTGGCTACACCTTC.